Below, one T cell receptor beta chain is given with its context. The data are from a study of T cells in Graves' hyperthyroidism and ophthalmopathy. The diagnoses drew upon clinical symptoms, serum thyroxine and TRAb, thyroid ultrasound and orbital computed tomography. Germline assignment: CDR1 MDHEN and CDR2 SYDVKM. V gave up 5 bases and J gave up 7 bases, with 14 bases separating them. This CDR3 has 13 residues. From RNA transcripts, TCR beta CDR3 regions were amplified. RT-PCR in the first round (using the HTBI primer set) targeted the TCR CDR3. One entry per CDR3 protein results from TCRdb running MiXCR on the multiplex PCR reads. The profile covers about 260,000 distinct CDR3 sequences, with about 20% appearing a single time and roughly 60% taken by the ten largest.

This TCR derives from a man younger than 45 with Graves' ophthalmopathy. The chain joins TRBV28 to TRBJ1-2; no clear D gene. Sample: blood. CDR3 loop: CASSANNGAGYTF. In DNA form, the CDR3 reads TGTGCCAGCAGTGCAAACAACGGTGCTGGCTACACCTTC.